This T cell receptor beta chain was obtained from a study of T cell repertoires in cytomegalovirus infection. Study conclusions and caveats: Clonotype analysis showed dominance of the ex vivo response by HLA-C-restricted CMV-specific TCR beta clonotypes.

In its sample, this clonotype was seen a few times. Its antigen remains unidentified. From the reads, TCRdb called clonotypes with MiXCR, one entry per CDR3 protein. The sample lists about 830,000 distinct CDR3 sequences, approximately 30% occurring once. This CDR3 has 13 amino acids. The germline V gene has CDR1 SGHTA and CDR2 FQGNSA. V was pared by 1 base and J by 3 bases, with 5 bases between. The V call is TRBV7-2, the J call TRBJ2-3; D remains ambiguous. The sample was cultured CD8+ T cells from PBMCs, taken from culture after CMV antigen stimulation. The receptor was isolated from a human donor in good health (CMV status not recorded). Some clones in this sample may be carry-over from other donors' samples. The CDR3: CASSLVFTDTQYF. CDR3 bases: TGTGCCAGCAGCTTAGTGTTTACAGATACGCAGTATTTT.